The 3 T cell receptor beta chains given below trace back to one sample, sequenced in a study of blood T cell repertoires in COVID-19. Libraries were prepared by immunoSEQ multiplex PCR; TCRdb keeps only in-frame clonotypes and omits some of them. The top ten hold 7% of the sample, which has 150,000 to 200,000 clones, approximately 79% seen once. The sample consisted of peripheral blood. Receptors were obtained from a woman aged 40 to 55 with COVID-19, enrolled during active disease.

This sequence joins TRBV12-5 and TRBJ2-3; D gene uncertain. V was cut by 4 bases and J by 2 bases, with 4 bases left in between. CDR1 is LGHNT and CDR2 is FRNRAP in the germline V gene. This CDR3 has 12 amino acids. The CDR3 bases are TGTGCTAGTGGTTATAACACAGATACGCAGTATTTT. It encodes CASGYNTDTQYF.

This sequence joins TRBV27 and TRBJ2-3, with TRBD2 as a possible D gene (6 bases). The V gene lost 6 bases and the J gene lost 6 bases, with 10 bases spanning the gap. CDR3 length equals 12 residues. The germline V gene encodes CDR1 MNHEY and CDR2 SMNVEV (reference sequence). Here the CDR3 DNA reads TGTGCCAGCAGCCGAGGAGGGGATACGCAGTATTTT. As protein: CASSRGGDTQYF.

This chain links TRBV19 with TRBJ2-3; TRBD2 aligns across 12 bases. Germline V CDR1 and CDR2: LNHDA, SQIVND (reference sequence). Trimming cost V 4 bases and J 4 bases; bases outside gene matches: 9. This CDR3 has 17 residues. The CDR3 reads CASSTATSGSGADTQYF. CDR3 bases: TGTGCCAGTAGTACGGCGACTAGCGGGAGCGGGGCAGATACGCAGTATTTT.